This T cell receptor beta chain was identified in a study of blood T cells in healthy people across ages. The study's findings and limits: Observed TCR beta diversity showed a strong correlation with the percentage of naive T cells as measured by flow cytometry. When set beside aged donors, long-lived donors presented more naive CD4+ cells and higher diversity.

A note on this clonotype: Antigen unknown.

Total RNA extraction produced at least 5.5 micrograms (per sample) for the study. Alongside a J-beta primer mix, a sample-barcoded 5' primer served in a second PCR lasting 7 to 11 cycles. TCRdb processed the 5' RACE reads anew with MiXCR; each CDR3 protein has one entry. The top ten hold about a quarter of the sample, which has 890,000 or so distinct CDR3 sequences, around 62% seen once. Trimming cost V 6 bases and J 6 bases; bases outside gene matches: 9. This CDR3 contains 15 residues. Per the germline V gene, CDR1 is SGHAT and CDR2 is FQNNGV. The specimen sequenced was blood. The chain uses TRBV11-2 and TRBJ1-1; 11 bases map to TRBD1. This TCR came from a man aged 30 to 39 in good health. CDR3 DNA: TGTGCCAGCAGTTTCTTGGGACAGGGGGGTCCTGAAGCTTTCTTT. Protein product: CASSFLGQGGPEAFF.